This record covers a single TCR beta chain. This specimen belongs to a study of blood T cell repertoires in COVID-19. Study-level background: The study drew acute and convalescent COVID-19 samples from the United States, Italy and Spain. The cDNA or gDNA used as material had been derived from T cells, B-cell-depleted T cells, or PBMCs.

In the authors' methods: Counts of nucleated cells, estimated from reference gene primer amplification, were obtained. Sequenced by immunoSEQ multiplex PCR; TCRdb stores in-frame clones only, minus some. V and J calls and clone size follow that table, whereas D and trimming were derived from the DNA. Of about 230,000 clones listed, approximately 83% were seen once; the top ten hold about 27%. Trimming removed 1 base at V and 0 bases at J, with 12 bases between. The CDR3 spans 16 residues. Germline values: CDR1 MNHNS, CDR2 SASEGT. The chain combines TRBV6-1 with TRBJ1-2; D perhaps matches TRBD1 (6 bases). The material sequenced was peripheral blood. The TCR originated in a man aged 35 to 55 with acute or convalescent COVID-19. The CDR3 sequence: CASSEGTGLANYGYTF. CDR3 nucleotides: TGTGCCAGCAGTGAAGGCACAGGGCTAGCTAACTATGGCTACACCTTC.